This T cell receptor beta chain was found in a study of T cells in Graves' hyperthyroidism and ophthalmopathy. Authors of the study amplified TCR beta CDR3 regions from RNA transcripts. Carried out on the TCR CDR3, a first-round RT-PCR used the HTBI primer set. Via MiXCR, TCRdb re-called the multiplex PCR reads, giving one row per CDR3 protein. Of 600,000 to 700,000 distinct CDR3 sequences in the sample, roughly 15% are singletons; the top ten hold roughly 4.3%. The authors obtained PBMCs from over 7.5 ml of fresh peripheral blood. V shed 2 bases, J shed 7 bases, and the junction held 9 bases outside the gene matches. The CDR3 has 15 residues. Germline-derived CDR1 and CDR2 are KGHSH and LQKENI.

Sequencing input: blood. This chain connects TRBV18 to TRBJ1-1, with 8 bases aligning to TRBD1. This TCR came from a woman in her 40s with Graves' ophthalmopathy. The CDR3 region has the DNA TGTGCCAGCTCACCATTTGGACAGGGCGGTAATGAAGCTTTCTTT. Its translation: CASSPFGQGGNEAFF.